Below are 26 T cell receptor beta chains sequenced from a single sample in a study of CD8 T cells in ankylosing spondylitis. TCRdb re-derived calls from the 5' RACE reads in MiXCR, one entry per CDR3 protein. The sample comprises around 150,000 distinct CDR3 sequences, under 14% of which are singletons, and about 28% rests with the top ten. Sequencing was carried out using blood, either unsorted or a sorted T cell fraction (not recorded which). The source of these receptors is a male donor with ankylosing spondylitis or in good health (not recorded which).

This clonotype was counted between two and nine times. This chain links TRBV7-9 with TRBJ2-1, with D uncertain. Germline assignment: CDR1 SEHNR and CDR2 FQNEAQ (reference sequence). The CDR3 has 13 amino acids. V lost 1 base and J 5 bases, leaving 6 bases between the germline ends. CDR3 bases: TGTGCCAGCAGCTTAGGGGCAAACAATGAGCAGTTCTTC. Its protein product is CASSLGANNEQFF.

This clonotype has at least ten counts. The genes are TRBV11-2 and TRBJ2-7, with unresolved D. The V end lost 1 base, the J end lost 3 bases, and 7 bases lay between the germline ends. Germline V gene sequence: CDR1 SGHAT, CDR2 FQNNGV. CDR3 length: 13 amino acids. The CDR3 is CASSLVGRYEQYF. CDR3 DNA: TGTGCCAGCAGCTTAGTCGGGCGCTACGAGCAGTACTTC.

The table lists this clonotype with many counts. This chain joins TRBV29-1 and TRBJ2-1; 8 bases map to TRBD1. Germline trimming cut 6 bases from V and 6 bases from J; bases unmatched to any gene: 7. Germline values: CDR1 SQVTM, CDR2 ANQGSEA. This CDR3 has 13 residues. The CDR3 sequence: CSVKDRGGNEQFF. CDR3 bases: TGCAGCGTCAAAGACAGGGGTGGCAATGAGCAGTTCTTC.

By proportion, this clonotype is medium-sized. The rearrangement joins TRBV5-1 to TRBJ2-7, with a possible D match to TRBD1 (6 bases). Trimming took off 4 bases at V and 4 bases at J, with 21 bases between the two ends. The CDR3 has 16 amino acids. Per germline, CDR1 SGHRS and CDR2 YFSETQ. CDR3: CASSPPGQGRYYEQYF. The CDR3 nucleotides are TGCGCCAGCAGCCCGCCAGGCCAGGGGCGATATTACGAGCAGTACTTC.

CDR3 in amino acids: CASSPSGGPGTQYF. CDR3 nucleotides: TGTGCCAGCAGTCCCTCTGGAGGGCCGGGTACGCAGTATTTT. V gene TRBV7-8 combines with J gene TRBJ2-3, with D tentatively TRBD2 (6 bases). The V gene lost 6 bases and the J gene lost 8 bases, with 18 bases spanning the gap. The CDR3 runs to 14 residues. Germline assignment: CDR1 SGHVS and CDR2 FQNEAQ.

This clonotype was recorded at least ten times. The CDR3 loop is CSAREVGTGADAEAFF. In DNA form, the CDR3 reads TGCAGTGCTAGAGAGGTCGGGACAGGGGCGGATGCTGAAGCTTTCTTT. This chain uses TRBV20-1 with TRBJ1-1, with 10 nucleotides matching TRBD1. This CDR3 is built from 16 residues. Germline-derived CDR1 and CDR2 are DFQATT and SNEGSKA (reference sequence). V lost 0 bases, J lost 6 bases, and 10 bases stayed unmatched.

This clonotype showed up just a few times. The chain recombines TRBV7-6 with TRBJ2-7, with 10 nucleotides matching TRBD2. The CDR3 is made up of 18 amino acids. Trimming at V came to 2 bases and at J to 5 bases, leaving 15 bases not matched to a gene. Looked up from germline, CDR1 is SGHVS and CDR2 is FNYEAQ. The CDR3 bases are TGTGCCAGCAGCTTAAGATCTGTCAGCGGGAGGGCGTTAAACGAGCAGTACTTC. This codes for CASSLRSVSGRALNEQYF.

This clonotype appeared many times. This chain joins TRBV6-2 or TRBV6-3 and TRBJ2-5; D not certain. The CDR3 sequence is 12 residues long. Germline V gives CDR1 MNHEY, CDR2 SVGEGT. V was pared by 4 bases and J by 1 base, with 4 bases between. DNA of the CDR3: TGTGCCAGCAGTTTGGTCCAAGAGACCCAGTACTTC. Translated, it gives CASSLVQETQYF.

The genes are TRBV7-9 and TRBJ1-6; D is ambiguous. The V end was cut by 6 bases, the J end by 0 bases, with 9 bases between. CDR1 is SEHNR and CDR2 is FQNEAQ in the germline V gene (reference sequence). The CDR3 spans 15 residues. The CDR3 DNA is TGTGCCAGCAGAGGCGGAAACTCCTATAATTCACCCCTCCACTTT. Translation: CASRGGNSYNSPLHF.

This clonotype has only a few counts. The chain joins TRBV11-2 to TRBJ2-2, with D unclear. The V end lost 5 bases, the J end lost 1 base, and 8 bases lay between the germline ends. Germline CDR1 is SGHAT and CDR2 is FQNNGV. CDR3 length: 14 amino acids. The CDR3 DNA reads TGTGCCAGCAGCCAGACATTGAACACCGGGGAGCTGTTTTTT. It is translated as CASSQTLNTGELFF.

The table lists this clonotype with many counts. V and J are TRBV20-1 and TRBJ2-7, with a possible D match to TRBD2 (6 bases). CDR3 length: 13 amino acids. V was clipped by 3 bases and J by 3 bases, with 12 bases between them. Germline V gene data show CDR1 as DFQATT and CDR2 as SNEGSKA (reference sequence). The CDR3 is CSARGLSSYEQYF. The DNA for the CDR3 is TGCAGTGCTAGGGGACTTTCGAGCTACGAGCAGTACTTC.

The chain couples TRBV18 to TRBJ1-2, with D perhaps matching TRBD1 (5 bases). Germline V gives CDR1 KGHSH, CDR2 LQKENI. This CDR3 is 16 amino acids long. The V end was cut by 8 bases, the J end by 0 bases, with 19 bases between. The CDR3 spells CASRMTESSANYGYTF. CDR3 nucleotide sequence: TGTGCCAGCAGAATGACAGAATCCTCTGCTAACTATGGCTACACCTTC. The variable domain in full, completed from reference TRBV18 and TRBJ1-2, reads NAGVMQNPRHLVRRRGQEARLRCSPMKGHSHVYWYRQLPEEGLKFMVYLQKENIIDESGMPKERFSAEFPKEGPSILRIQQVVRGDSAAYFCASRMTESSANYGYTFGSGTRLTVV.

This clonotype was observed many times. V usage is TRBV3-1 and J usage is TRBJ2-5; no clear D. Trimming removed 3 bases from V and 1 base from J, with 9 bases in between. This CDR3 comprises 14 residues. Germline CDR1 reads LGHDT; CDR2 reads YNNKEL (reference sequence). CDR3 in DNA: TGTGCCAGCAGCCAGTGGGTAACCCAAGAGACCCAGTACTTC. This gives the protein CASSQWVTQETQYF.

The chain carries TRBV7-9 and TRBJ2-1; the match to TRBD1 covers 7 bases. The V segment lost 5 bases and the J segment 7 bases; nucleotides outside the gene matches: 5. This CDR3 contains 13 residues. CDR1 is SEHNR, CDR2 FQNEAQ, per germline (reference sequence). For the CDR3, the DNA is TGTGCCAGCAGCCGCGACAGGGCTAATGAGCAGTTCTTC. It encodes CASSRDRANEQFF.

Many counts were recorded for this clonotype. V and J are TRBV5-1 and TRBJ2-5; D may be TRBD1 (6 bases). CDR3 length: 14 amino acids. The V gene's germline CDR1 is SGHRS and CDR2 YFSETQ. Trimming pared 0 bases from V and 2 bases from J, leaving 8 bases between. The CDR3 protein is CASSLAGQQETQYF. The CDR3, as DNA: TGCGCCAGCAGCTTGGCAGGACAGCAAGAGACCCAGTACTTC. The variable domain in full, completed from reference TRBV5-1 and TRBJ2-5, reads KAGVTQTPRYLIKTRGQQVTLSCSPISGHRSVSWYQQTPGQGLQFLFEYFSETQRNKGNFPGRFSGRQFSNSRSEMNVSTLELGDSALYLCASSLAGQQETQYFGPGTRLLVL.

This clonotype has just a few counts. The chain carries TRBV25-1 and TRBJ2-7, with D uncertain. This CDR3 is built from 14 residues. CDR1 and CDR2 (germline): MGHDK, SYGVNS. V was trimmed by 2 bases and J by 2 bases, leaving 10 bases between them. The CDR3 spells CASSETESAYEQYF. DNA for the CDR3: TGTGCCAGCAGTGAAACGGAGAGTGCCTACGAGCAGTACTTC.

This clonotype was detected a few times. This CDR3 reads CSARETRVGASGNQPQHF. The CDR3 DNA reads TGCAGTGCTAGAGAGACCAGGGTGGGGGCAAGTGGCAATCAGCCCCAGCATTTT. This sequence joins TRBV20-1 and TRBJ1-5; TRBD1 might be the D (6 bases). The germline V gene has CDR1 DFQATT and CDR2 SNEGSKA (reference sequence). Trimming pared 0 bases from V and 2 bases from J, leaving 20 bases between. The CDR3 covers 18 residues.

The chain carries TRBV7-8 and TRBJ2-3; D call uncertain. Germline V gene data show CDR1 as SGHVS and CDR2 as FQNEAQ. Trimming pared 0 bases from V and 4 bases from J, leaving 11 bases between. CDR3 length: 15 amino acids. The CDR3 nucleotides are TGTGCCAGCAGCTTAGCGGGGAAGGAAGCAGATACGCAGTATTTT. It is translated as CASSLAGKEADTQYF.

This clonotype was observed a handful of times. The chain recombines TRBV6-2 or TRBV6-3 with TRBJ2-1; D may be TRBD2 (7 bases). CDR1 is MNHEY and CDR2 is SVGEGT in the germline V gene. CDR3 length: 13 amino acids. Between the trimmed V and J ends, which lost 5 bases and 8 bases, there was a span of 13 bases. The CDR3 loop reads CASSRGGEDEQFF. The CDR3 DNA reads TGTGCCAGCAGTCGAGGGGGGGAAGATGAGCAGTTCTTC.

The CDR3 nucleotides read TGTGCCAGTACCCCTAGCGGGAGAGTCCCCTACGAGCAGTACTTC. The encoded protein is CASTPSGRVPYEQYF. The rearrangement uses TRBV19 and TRBJ2-7; 10 bases map to TRBD2. Per the germline V gene, CDR1 is LNHDA and CDR2 is SQIVND (reference sequence). V dropped 7 bases and J dropped 2; count of bases not matched to a gene: 8. This CDR3 contains 15 residues.

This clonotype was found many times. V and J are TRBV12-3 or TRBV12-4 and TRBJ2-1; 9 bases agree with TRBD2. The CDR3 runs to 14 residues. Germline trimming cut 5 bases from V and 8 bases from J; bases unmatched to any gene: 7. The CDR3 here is CASSLGLASDEQFF. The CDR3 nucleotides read TGTGCCAGCAGTCTGGGACTAGCATCGGATGAGCAGTTCTTC.

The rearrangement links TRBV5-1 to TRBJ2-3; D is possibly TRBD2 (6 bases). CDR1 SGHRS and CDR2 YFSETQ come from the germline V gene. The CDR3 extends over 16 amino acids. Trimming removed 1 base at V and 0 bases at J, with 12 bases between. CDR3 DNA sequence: TGCGCCAGCAGCTTGTCGGGGGAAGCTAGCACAGATACGCAGTATTTT. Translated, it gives CASSLSGEASTDTQYF.

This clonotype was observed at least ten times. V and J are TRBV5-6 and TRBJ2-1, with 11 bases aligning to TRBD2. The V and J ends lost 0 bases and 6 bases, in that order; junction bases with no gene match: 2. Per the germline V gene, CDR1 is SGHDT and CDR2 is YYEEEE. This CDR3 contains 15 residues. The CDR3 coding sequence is TGTGCCAGCAGCTTGGGTAGCGGGAGGGTCAATGAGCAGTTCTTC. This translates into CASSLGSGRVNEQFF.

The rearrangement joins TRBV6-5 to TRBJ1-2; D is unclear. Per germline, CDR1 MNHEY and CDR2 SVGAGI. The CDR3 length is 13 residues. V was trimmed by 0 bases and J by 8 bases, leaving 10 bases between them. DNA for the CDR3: TGTGCCAGCAGTTACTCCGGCCCGGACGGCTACACCTTC. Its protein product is CASSYSGPDGYTF.

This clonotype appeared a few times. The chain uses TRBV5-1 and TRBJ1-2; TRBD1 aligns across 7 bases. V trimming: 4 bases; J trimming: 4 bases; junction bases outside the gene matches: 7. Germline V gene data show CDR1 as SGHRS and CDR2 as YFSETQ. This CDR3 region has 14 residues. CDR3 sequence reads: CASSLRDSPYGYTF. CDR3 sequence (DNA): TGCGCCAGCAGCCTCCGGGACAGTCCCTATGGCTACACCTTC.

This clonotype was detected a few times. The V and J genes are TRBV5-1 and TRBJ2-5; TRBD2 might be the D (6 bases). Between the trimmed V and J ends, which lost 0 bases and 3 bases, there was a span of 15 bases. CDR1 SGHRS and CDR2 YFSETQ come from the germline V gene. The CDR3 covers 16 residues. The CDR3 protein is CASSLGSVAEKETQYF. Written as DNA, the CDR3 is TGCGCCAGCAGCTTGGGCTCGGTAGCGGAAAAAGAGACCCAGTACTTC.